This TCR beta chain was documented in a study of graft-versus-host responses after intestinal transplantation. Study-level background: Induction with anti-thymocyte globulin, then tacrolimus and steroids for around three years, was given to all recipients.

With respect to this clone: Its antigen remains unknown.

Only in-frame clones appear in the TCRdb table, and some are missing; sequencing was by immunoSEQ multiplex PCR. This table holds some 31,000 clones, just under 95% found once. Findings and limits, study-wide: GvH clonotypes were identified within recipient marrow, with a subset emerging first in ileum or blood.

The germline CDR1 and CDR2 sequences are GTSNPN and SVGIG (reference sequence). The CDR3 has 12 residues. The V and J ends lost 2 bases and 5 bases respectively, with 8 bases between them. The TCR was taken from a human patient who received an intestinal transplant, so some T cells may come from the graft donor. The rearrangement uses TRBV30 and TRBJ2-3; D call uncertain. The sequencing here drew on PBMCs, taken about ten weeks after intestinal transplant. The CDR3, as DNA: TGTGCCTGGAGTTGGCTAGTAGATACGCAGTATTTT. The encoded protein is CAWSWLVDTQYF.